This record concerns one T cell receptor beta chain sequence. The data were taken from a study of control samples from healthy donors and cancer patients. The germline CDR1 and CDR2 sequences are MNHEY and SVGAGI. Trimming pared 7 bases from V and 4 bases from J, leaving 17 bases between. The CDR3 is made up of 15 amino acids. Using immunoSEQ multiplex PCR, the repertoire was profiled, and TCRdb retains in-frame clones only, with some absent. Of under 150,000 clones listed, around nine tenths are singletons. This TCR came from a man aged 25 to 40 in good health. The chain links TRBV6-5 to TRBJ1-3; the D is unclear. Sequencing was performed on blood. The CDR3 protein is CASTPSGITGNTIYF. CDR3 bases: TGTGCCAGCACCCCGTCCGGTATCACAGGAAACACCATATATTTT.